This T cell receptor (beta chain) comes out of a study of cytomegalovirus exposure and HLA in healthy donors. About the study: Early released data comprised 80 million or so unique TCRs from HLA-typed donors. Broader study findings: The study put some 150 TCR beta chains on its list as cytomegalovirus-associated.

Trimming shortened V by 3 bases and J by 1 base, and 11 bases separated the two germline ends. The CDR3 has 15 residues. The germline V gene encodes CDR1 SGHVS and CDR2 FQNEAQ. A remark on this clone: Its specificity is unknown.

This PCR relied on a set of 60 Vbeta primers and 13 Jbeta primers. This table comes from immunoSEQ multiplex PCR, and its TCRdb copy is limited to in-frame clones, with some not included. Among approximately 170,000 clones listed, over 60% were seen once. This chain links TRBV7-8 with TRBJ2-3; D is unresolved. The TCR sequence derives from a female donor in good health and CMV-seronegative. The sequenced sample consisted of PBMCs. The DNA for the CDR3 is TGTGCCAGCAGCTTGGGCTTAATGGGCACAGATACGCAGTATTTT. Protein sequence: CASSLGLMGTDTQYF.